The 28 T cell receptor beta chains below all came from one sample that was sequenced in a study of shared clonotypes between healthy human individuals. Here immunoSEQ multiplex PCR was the method, and the copy in TCRdb shows in-frame clones only, minus some. Found here are about 2 million clones, approximately 94% of them singletons; the top ten hold roughly 1%. The naive CD8 fraction comprised CD45RO-negative cells positively selected for CCR7 and excluded terminally differentiated effector memory CD45RA+ cells. Sequencing input: naive CD8+ T cells sorted from blood. The receptors derive from a man between 18 and 29 years old in good health.

In its sample, this clone was seen once. The chain uses TRBV27 and TRBJ2-1; the D gene is possibly TRBD2 (6 bases). Per germline, CDR1 MNHEY and CDR2 SMNVEV (reference sequence). The CDR3 length is 15 residues. V was trimmed by 3 bases and J by 6 bases, leaving 15 bases between them. CDR3 nucleotide sequence: TGTGCCAGCAGTTTGGGCGGGGTCCCACGCAATGAGCAGTTCTTC. Its translation: CASSLGGVPRNEQFF.

As concerns this clone: Other nucleotide sequences from this sample produce the same CDR3. CDR3 in amino acids: CAISESWGNEQFF. CDR3 sequence (DNA): TGTGCCATCAGTGAGTCGTGGGGAAATGAGCAGTTCTTC. V is TRBV10-3 and J is TRBJ2-1; D is ambiguous. The CDR3 spans 13 residues. The germline V gene encodes CDR1 ENHRY and CDR2 SYGVKD. The V end lost 0 bases, the J end lost 7 bases, and 7 bases lay between the germline ends.

The rearrangement links TRBV19 to TRBJ2-2; tentatively, D is TRBD2 (5 bases). Germline V CDR1 and CDR2: LNHDA, SQIVND (reference sequence). The CDR3 runs to 18 residues. Trimming took 5 bases from V and 3 from J, leaving 22 bases between them. The DNA of the CDR3 is TGTGCCAGTAGTTCAAGGTCCCCGGGGTACGAAGACACCGGGGAGCTGTTTTTT. It specifies CASSSRSPGYEDTGELFF. Together with reference TRBV19 and TRBJ2-2, the CDR3 gives the full variable domain: DGGITQSPKYLFRKEGQNVTLSCEQNLNHDAMYWYRQDPGQGLRLIYYSQIVNDFQKGDIAEGYSVSREKKESFPLTVTSAQKNPTAFYLCASSSRSPGYEDTGELFFGEGSRLTVL.

The chain recombines TRBV6-6 with TRBJ1-2, with D perhaps matching TRBD1 (6 bases). V was clipped by 2 bases and J by 6 bases, with 16 bases between them. The CDR3 contains 15 residues. Germline V gene sequence: CDR1 MNHNY, CDR2 SVGAGI (reference sequence). The CDR3: CASSYLGRGGDGYTF. CDR3 coding DNA: TGTGCCAGCAGTTACCTTGGGAGGGGGGGAGATGGCTACACCTTC.

The chain has TRBV7-3 and TRBJ1-1, with 8 bases matching TRBD1. CDR3 length: 15 amino acids. V gave up 1 base and J gave up 4 bases; unmatched junction bases: 5. Germline values: CDR1 SGHTA, CDR2 FQGTGA. CDR3 residues: CASSLNPDRVTEAFF. Written as DNA, the CDR3 is TGTGCCAGCAGCTTAAACCCGGACAGGGTCACTGAAGCTTTCTTT.

Concerning this clone itself: This specimen includes other DNA sequences encoding the same CDR3. This chain connects TRBV25-1 to TRBJ1-5; D not resolved. V dropped 3 bases and J dropped 0 bases, with 6 bases sitting between them. The CDR3 runs to 14 residues. Per the germline V gene, CDR1 is MGHDK and CDR2 is SYGVNS. The CDR3 nucleotides read TGTGCCAGCAGTGATGGAGATAGCAATCAGCCCCAGCATTTT. Translating gives CASSDGDSNQPQHF. Supplemented by reference TRBV25-1 and TRBJ1-5, the full variable domain reads EADIYQTPRYLVIGTGKKITLECSQTMGHDKMYWYQQDPGMELHLIHYSYGVNSTEKGDLSSESTVSRIRTEHFPLTLESARPSHTSQYLCASSDGDSNQPQHFGDGTRLSIL.

The chain's CDR3 is CSVVEIDKNIQYF. The CDR3 DNA reads as TGCAGCGTTGTGGAGATCGACAAAAACATTCAGTACTTC. The J gene is TRBJ2-4, the V gene TRBV29-1; no reliable D call. The germline gives CDR1 SQVTM, CDR2 ANQGSEA. The CDR3 has 13 amino acids. V shed 4 bases and J shed 3 bases, with 10 bases lying between them.

The chain combines TRBV7-2 with TRBJ2-1, with 11 bases fitting TRBD2. The CDR3 is made up of 16 amino acids. CDR1 SGHTA and CDR2 FQGNSA come from the germline V gene. J gave up 5 bases and V 5 bases, and 8 bases lay outside the gene matches. In nucleotides, the CDR3 is TGTGCCAGCAGCACCCGACTAGCGGGGTACAACAATGAGCAGTTCTTC. It is translated as CASSTRLAGYNNEQFF.

The chain couples TRBV4-1 to TRBJ2-1; 7 bases align to TRBD2. The germline CDR1 and CDR2 sequences are MGHRA and YSYEKL. The length of the CDR3 is 13 residues. V lost 1 base, J lost 9 bases, and 3 bases stayed unmatched. Here the CDR3 DNA reads TGCGCCAGCAGCCAAGGACTAGCCCGTGAGCAGTTCTTC. Its translation: CASSQGLAREQFF.

The rearrangement joins TRBV12-5 to TRBJ2-7, with D possibly being TRBD1 (6 bases). Deletions cut 6 bases from V and 2 bases from J, with 8 bases between. The CDR3 spans 12 residues. CDR1 LGHNT and CDR2 FRNRAP come from the germline V gene. The CDR3 DNA sequence: TGTGCTAGTGGCTGGGACACCTACGAGCAGTACTTC. The encoded protein is CASGWDTYEQYF.

The rearrangement uses TRBV2 and TRBJ1-2; no definite D call. V shed 8 bases and J shed 6 bases, with 13 bases lying between them. Germline V CDR1 and CDR2: SNHLY, FYNNEI. The CDR3 spans 12 residues. In DNA, the CDR3 is TGTGCCAGCGCCCGGTCCCAGAATGGCTACACCTTC. Translation: CASARSQNGYTF.

This chain joins TRBV29-1 and TRBJ2-2, with a tentative D call TRBD1 (6 bases). The CDR3 totals 12 residues. Germline V gene data show CDR1 as SQVTM and CDR2 as ANQGSEA. Trimming stripped 7 bases from V and 5 bases from J, with 11 bases between. The CDR3: CSAQGRTGELFF. Here the CDR3 DNA reads TGCAGCGCTCAGGGGCGGACCGGGGAGCTGTTTTTT.

The V gene is TRBV27, the J gene TRBJ2-1; D might be TRBD2 (5 bases). Germline-derived CDR1 and CDR2 are MNHEY and SMNVEV (reference sequence). Trimming pared 4 bases from V and 10 bases from J, leaving 11 bases between. This CDR3 comprises 12 residues. The CDR3, as DNA: TGTGCCAGCAGTTCCTCGGGAAGGGAGCAGTTCTTC. As protein: CASSSSGREQFF.

This chain connects TRBV7-9 to TRBJ2-5, with 7 bases matching TRBD2. CDR3 length equals 12 residues. Trimming cost V 2 bases and J 14 bases; bases outside gene matches: 8. Germline-derived CDR1 and CDR2 are SEHNR and FQNEAQ (reference sequence). The CDR3 coding sequence is TGTGCCAGCAGCTTAATGGGGACTACCCCATACTTC. Its protein is CASSLMGTTPYF.

This chain links TRBV7-9 with TRBJ1-4; D is ambiguous. CDR1 and CDR2 from the germline V gene are SEHNR and FQNEAQ (reference sequence). V gave up 0 bases and J gave up 0 bases, with 8 bases separating them. The CDR3 spans 16 residues. For the CDR3, the DNA is TGTGCCAGCAGCTTAGCGCTTGGTGCAACTAATGAAAAACTGTTTTTT. Translated, it gives CASSLALGATNEKLFF.

The chain couples TRBV5-1 to TRBJ1-4, with 7 bases that match TRBD1. CDR3 size: 15 residues. Germline CDR1 reads SGHRS; CDR2 reads YFSETQ. V shed 4 bases, J shed 4 bases, and the junction held 7 bases outside the gene matches. In DNA form, the CDR3 reads TGCGCCAGCAGCACCAGACAGGGCCTTAATGAAAAACTGTTTTTT. It encodes CASSTRQGLNEKLFF.

On this clone: Other DNA sequences in this specimen translate into the identical CDR3. The chain has TRBV6-5 and TRBJ2-7; no definite D call. V shed 3 bases and J shed 2 bases, with 8 bases lying between them. CDR3 length equals 13 residues. Germline lookup yields CDR1 MNHEY and CDR2 SVGAGI. CDR3 DNA sequence: TGTGCCAGCAGTTATGCCAGCACCTACGAGCAGTACTTC. Residues: CASSYASTYEQYF.

A single count supports this clone. Other nucleotide sequences in the sample specify the same CDR3. The rearrangement uses TRBV6-1 and TRBJ2-7; D uncertain. Per the germline V gene, CDR1 is MNHNS and CDR2 is SASEGT. The V end was cut by 3 bases, the J end by 4 bases, with 10 bases between. The length of the CDR3 is 13 residues. The chain's CDR3 is CASSEAWTYEQYF. As DNA, the CDR3 is TGTGCCAGCAGTGAGGCCTGGACGTACGAGCAGTACTTC.

This clone was seen just once. Additional DNA sequences in this sample encode the identical CDR3. The chain is built from TRBV9 and TRBJ2-2; D remains ambiguous. The CDR3 sequence is 11 residues long. Germline V gene data show CDR1 as SGDLS and CDR2 as YYNGEE. Deletions cut 3 bases from V and 6 bases from J, with 3 bases between. CDR3 sequence reads: CASSDAGELFF. Here the CDR3 DNA reads TGTGCCAGCAGCGACGCCGGGGAGCTGTTTTTT. Full variable domain (rest looked up from reference TRBV9 and TRBJ2-2): DSGVTQTPKHLITATGQRVTLRCSPRSGDLSVYWYQQSLDQGLQFLIQYYNGEERAKGNILERFSAQQFPDLHSELNLSSLELGDSALYFCASSDAGELFFGEGSRLTVL.

The chain is built from TRBV4-1 and TRBJ1-4, with unresolved D. The length of the CDR3 is 16 residues. Trimming took 0 bases from V and 5 from J, leaving 13 bases between them. Germline V gene lookup returns CDR1 MGHRA and CDR2 YSYEKL. The CDR3 loop is CASSQDRAGRNEKLFF. CDR3 in DNA: TGCGCCAGCAGCCAAGATCGGGCGGGGAGAAATGAAAAACTGTTTTTT.

This clone occurred a few times. The chain uses TRBV7-9 and TRBJ1-2; 7 nucleotides line up with TRBD1. CDR3 length: 15 residues. V was clipped by 4 bases and J by 8 bases; unmatched bases: 13. Looked up from germline, CDR1 is SEHNR and CDR2 is FQNEAQ (reference sequence). CDR3 DNA: TGTGCCAGCAGCTCCTCTACAGGGGCCCAGCAGGGCTACACCTTC. Protein product: CASSSSTGAQQGYTF.

V usage is TRBV5-6 and J usage is TRBJ2-1, with a tentative D call TRBD1 (6 bases). Germline values: CDR1 SGHDT, CDR2 YYEEEE. V was clipped by 2 bases and J by 3 bases, with 12 bases between them. The CDR3 contains 15 residues. The CDR3 region is CASSLQGFVYNEQFF. The CDR3 DNA reads as TGTGCCAGCAGCTTACAGGGTTTTGTCTACAATGAGCAGTTCTTC.

The J gene is TRBJ2-5, the V gene TRBV10-3, with 8 bases lining up with TRBD2. Trimming at V came to 3 bases and at J to 4 bases, leaving 7 bases not matched to a gene. Germline V gene data show CDR1 as ENHRY and CDR2 as SYGVKD. This CDR3 has 15 amino acids. This CDR3 reads CAISDSGNHRETQYF. DNA of the CDR3: TGTGCCATCAGTGATAGCGGGAATCATCGAGAGACCCAGTACTTC.

About this clone: Other DNA sequences in this specimen translate into the identical CDR3. This rearrangement joins TRBV19 to TRBJ2-7; no reliable D call. This CDR3 region has 13 residues. The germline V and J ends were trimmed by 5 bases and 2 bases, with 10 bases remaining between them. Germline CDR1 reads LNHDA; CDR2 reads SQIVND (reference sequence). DNA of the CDR3: TGTGCCAGTAGTCCCGGTCCTACCTACGAGCAGTACTTC. Protein: CASSPGPTYEQYF.

V is TRBV10-1 and J is TRBJ2-7; 13 bases are a match to TRBD2. With 4 bases clipped from V and 3 bases from J, the junction kept 6 bases outside the gene matches. Germline assignment: CDR1 WNHNN and CDR2 SYGVQD (reference sequence). This CDR3 contains 16 residues. The CDR3 loop reads CASSAGTSGMNYEQYF. CDR3 DNA sequence: TGCGCCAGCAGTGCTGGGACTAGCGGGATGAACTACGAGCAGTACTTC.

The chain combines TRBV5-1 with TRBJ1-1; perhaps TRBD1 as D (5 bases). Germline loops: CDR1 SGHRS, CDR2 YFSETQ. This CDR3 comprises 14 residues. V lost 6 bases and J lost 0, with 12 bases in between. The CDR3 reads CASTSGTMNTEAFF. The CDR3 nucleotides are TGCGCCAGCACCTCGGGGACCATGAACACTGAAGCTTTCTTT. Full variable domain (remainder filled in from reference TRBV5-1 and TRBJ1-1): KAGVTQTPRYLIKTRGQQVTLSCSPISGHRSVSWYQQTPGQGLQFLFEYFSETQRNKGNFPGRFSGRQFSNSRSEMNVSTLELGDSALYLCASTSGTMNTEAFFGQGTRLTVV.

This chain links TRBV15 with TRBJ2-5; 10 bases line up with TRBD1. This CDR3 contains 15 residues. The J segment lost 5 bases and the V segment lost 3 bases, leaving 6 bases of the junction unmatched. Germline values: CDR1 LNHNV, CDR2 YYDKDF (reference sequence). The CDR3 loop is CATSSRDRGLETQYF. In DNA, the CDR3 is TGTGCCACCAGCAGCCGGGACAGGGGTTTGGAGACCCAGTACTTC.

V gene TRBV4-1 combines with J gene TRBJ2-7; D uncertain. CDR3 length: 14 residues. The germline CDR1 and CDR2 sequences are MGHRA and YSYEKL. Trimming shortened V by 3 bases and J by 2 bases, and 11 bases separated the two germline ends. The CDR3 nucleotides read TGCGCCAGCAGCCAGCTCGAAGGGACCTACGAGCAGTACTTC. Encoded protein: CASSQLEGTYEQYF.